This record covers a single TCR beta chain. What this receptor recognizes is not known. No per-base quality is available; no much larger clone lies one base away. This record comes from a study of T cells after yellow fever vaccination (dated by TCRdb to 2018 to 2020). Study-level background: The SMART-Seq v4 Ultra Low Input RNA kit was used to prepare libraries from fractions with low cell numbers. To follow T-cell clones before and after both primary and booster YFV17D yellow fever vaccination, bulk TCR alpha and beta repertoires underwent longitudinal sequencing. Two healthy male donors, one aged 18 to 30 and one aged 30 to 39 years, were included in the cohort. Bulk PBMC replicates and cell subsets were isolated from blood drawn at multiple timepoints before and after both primary and secondary immunization.

Broad study findings and their caveats: FACS-sorted repertoires could contain abundant contaminating clonotypes from the bulk population, so computational filtering was required. A small share of clonotypes was detected in both CD4 and CD8 compartments, with the overlap likely arising from convergent recombination. The secondary T-cell response was weaker than the primary response but faster, peaking on day 5 instead of day 15. After the booster, most of the clones that had expanded following primary vaccination were detected again (around 97% of CD4 and 85% to 90% of CD8), which suggests that memory was broadly maintained. Because the study included only two donors, the extent to which the findings can be generalized is limited.

Interpreted using the paper, the treatment or condition label stands for: live attenuated yellow fever vaccine strain. PBMCs were isolated from peripheral blood using a standard Ficoll-Paque protocol. CD4 and CD8 T-cell fractions were isolated with Dynabeads CD4 and CD8 positive selection kits. TriZol was used to extract RNA from bulk PBMCs, from CD4 and CD8 fractions, and from dextramer-positive and dextramer-negative fractions. Data came from an Illumina NovaSeq 6000. TCR cDNA was synthesized by 5'RACE template switching, which introduced a universal primer site and unique molecular identifiers. Priming for cDNA synthesis came from both the TCR alpha and TCR beta constant segments. Library amplification involved two PCR steps, and the second step added sample barcodes and sequencing adapters. Sequencing of the libraries was done on either Illumina HiSeq 2500 (2x100 bp) or NovaSeq (2x150 bp). Processing in the source paper ran as follows. MIGEC handled demultiplexing of reads and collapsing into UMI consensus sequences, while MiXCR performed V(D)J alignment. Clonotypes responding to the vaccine were identified with edgeR on replicate PBMC samples, with the criteria of FDR below 0.01 and a log2 fold change above 5 up to day 15. CD4 or CD8 identity was assigned to each bulk clonotype according to whether the clonotype was present at higher abundance in the sequenced CD4 repertoire or the sequenced CD8 repertoire. TCRdb reworked the public reads: Q25 trimming with fastp, MiXCR clone assembly, productive beta chains retained. Each entry merges the rows of one CDR3 protein and shows their most common DNA and genes. The V and J calls reflect TCRdb's pipeline rather than the authors' work. For this sample the table gives approximately 170,000 distinct CDR3 sequences, of which 9.5% to 12% were detected only once. The leading ten clones occupy around 34% of the sample.

Trimming removed 8 bases from V and 5 bases from J, leaving 7 bases between the germline ends. The CDR3 runs 11 amino acids, cysteine and phenylalanine included. Only CDR3 DNA is held: 33 bases, read in frame from base 1. From the germline V gene, CDR1 is MNHEY and CDR2 is SVGAGI. Specimen: CD8+ T cells sorted from PBMCs, collected 15 days after the yellow fever booster vaccination. This receptor chain uses TRBV6-5 and TRBJ2-1; the best D guess is TRBD2, with 6 bases matching. The TCR was taken from a man aged 18 to 35 who received the YFV17D yellow fever vaccine. The DNA sequence reads TGTGCCAGCGCTAGCGACAATGAGCAGTTCTTC. Its translation is CASASDNEQFF.